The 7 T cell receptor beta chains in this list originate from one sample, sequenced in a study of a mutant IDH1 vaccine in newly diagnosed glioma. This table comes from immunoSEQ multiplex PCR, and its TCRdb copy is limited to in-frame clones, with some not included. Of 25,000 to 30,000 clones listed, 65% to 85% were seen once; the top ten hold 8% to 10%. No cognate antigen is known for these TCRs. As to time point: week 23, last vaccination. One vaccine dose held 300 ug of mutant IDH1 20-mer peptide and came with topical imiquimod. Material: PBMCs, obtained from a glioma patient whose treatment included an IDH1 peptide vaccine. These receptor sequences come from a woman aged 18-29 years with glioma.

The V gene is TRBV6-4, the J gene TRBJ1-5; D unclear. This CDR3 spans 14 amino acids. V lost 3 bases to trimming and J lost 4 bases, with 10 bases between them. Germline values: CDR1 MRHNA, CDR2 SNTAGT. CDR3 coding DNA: TGTGCCAGCAGTGATTCCGGGGAAAATCAGCCCCAGCATTTT. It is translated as CASSDSGENQPQHF.

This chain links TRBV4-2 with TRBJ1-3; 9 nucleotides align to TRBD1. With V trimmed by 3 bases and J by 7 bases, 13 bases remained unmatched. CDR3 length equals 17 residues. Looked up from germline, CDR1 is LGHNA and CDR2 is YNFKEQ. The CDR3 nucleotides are TGTGCCAGCAGCCAGGGTGACGTGGACAGGGGAAAGAACACCATATATTTT. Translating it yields CASSQGDVDRGKNTIYF.

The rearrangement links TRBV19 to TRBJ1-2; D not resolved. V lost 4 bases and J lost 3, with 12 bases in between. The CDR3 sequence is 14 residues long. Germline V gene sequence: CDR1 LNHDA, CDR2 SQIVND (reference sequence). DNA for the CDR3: TGTGCCAGTAGTAAAAGAGGCGTAGACTATGGCTACACCTTC. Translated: CASSKRGVDYGYTF. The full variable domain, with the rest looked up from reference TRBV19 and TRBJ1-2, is DGGITQSPKYLFRKEGQNVTLSCEQNLNHDAMYWYRQDPGQGLRLIYYSQIVNDFQKGDIAEGYSVSREKKESFPLTVTSAQKNPTAFYLCASSKRGVDYGYTFGSGTRLTVV.

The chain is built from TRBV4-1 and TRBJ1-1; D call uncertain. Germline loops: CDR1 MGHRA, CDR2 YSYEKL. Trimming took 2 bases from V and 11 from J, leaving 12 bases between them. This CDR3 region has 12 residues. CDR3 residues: CASSQTGFRAFF. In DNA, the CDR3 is TGCGCCAGCAGCCAAACGGGTTTTCGGGCTTTCTTT.

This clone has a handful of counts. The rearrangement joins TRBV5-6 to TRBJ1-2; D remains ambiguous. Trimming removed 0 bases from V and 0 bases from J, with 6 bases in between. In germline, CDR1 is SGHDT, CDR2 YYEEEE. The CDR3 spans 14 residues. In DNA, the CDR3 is TGTGCCAGCAGCTTGGCCAGGACTAACTATGGCTACACCTTC. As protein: CASSLARTNYGYTF.

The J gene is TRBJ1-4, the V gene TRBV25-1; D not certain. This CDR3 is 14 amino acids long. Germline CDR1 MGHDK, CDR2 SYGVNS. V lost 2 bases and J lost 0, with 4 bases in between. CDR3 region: CASSERATNEKLFF. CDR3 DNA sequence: TGTGCCAGCAGTGAACGGGCAACTAATGAAAAACTGTTTTTT.

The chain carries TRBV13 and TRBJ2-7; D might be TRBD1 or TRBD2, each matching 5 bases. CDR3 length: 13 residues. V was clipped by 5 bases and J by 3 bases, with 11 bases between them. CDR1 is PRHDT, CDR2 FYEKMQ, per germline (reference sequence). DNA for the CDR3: TGTGCCAGCAGCACGGGACCAAGCTACGAGCAGTACTTC. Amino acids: CASSTGPSYEQYF. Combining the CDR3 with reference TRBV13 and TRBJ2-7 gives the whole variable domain AAGVIQSPRHLIKEKRETATLKCYPIPRHDTVYWYQQGPGQDPQFLISFYEKMQSDKGSIPDRFSAQQFSDYHSELNMSSLELGDSALYFCASSTGPSYEQYFGPGTRLTVT.